These 2 T cell receptor beta chains came from one sample sequenced in a study of response to subunit inactivated influenza vaccine. TCRdb fed the RT-PCR reads into MiXCR, producing one record per CDR3 protein. This sample carries roughly 670,000 distinct CDR3 sequences, approximately 14% of them seen once, and the ten largest clones take less than 8.5%. Sequenced here: PBMCs from blood, sampled less than 15 days before vaccination. The receptors originated from a man aged 45 to 65 who received an inactivated influenza vaccine.

This clonotype was recorded many times. The chain couples TRBV29-1 to TRBJ2-7, with a tentative D call TRBD1 (6 bases). This CDR3 comprises 12 residues. The germline V gene encodes CDR1 SQVTM and CDR2 ANQGSEA. V lost 7 bases, J lost 4 bases, and 14 bases lay in between. The CDR3 loop is CSAMDSDYEQYF. CDR3 DNA sequence: TGCAGCGCAATGGACAGCGATTACGAGCAGTACTTC.

This clonotype was recorded at least ten times. CDR3 bases: TGCAGCGTTGGTAATAGCAATCAGCCCCAGCATTTT. Encoded protein: CSVGNSNQPQHF. The rearrangement links TRBV29-1 to TRBJ1-5; no clear D gene. The CDR3 spans 12 residues. The germline CDR1 and CDR2 sequences are SQVTM and ANQGSEA. V lost 4 bases to trimming and J lost 0 bases, with 4 bases between them.